This TCR beta chain was found in a study of blood T cell repertoires in COVID-19. On the study more broadly: The study drew acute and convalescent COVID-19 samples from the United States, Italy and Spain. PBMCs, B-cell-depleted T cells, or T cells provided the cDNA or gDNA that made up the material.

In the original analysis: From reference gene primer amplification, estimates of nucleated cell counts were derived. Only in-frame clones appear in the TCRdb table, and some are missing; sequencing was by immunoSEQ multiplex PCR. That table supplies the V and J calls and clone size; D and trimming were determined from the DNA. This table holds about 180,000 clones, about 88% found once. This clone was observed a handful of times. J gave up 0 bases and V 8 bases, and 10 bases lay outside the gene matches. The CDR3 is made up of 16 amino acids. Germline V CDR1 and CDR2: MDHEN, SYDVKM. The sequenced sample consisted of peripheral blood. The chain couples TRBV28 to TRBJ1-5, with 7 bases lining up with TRBD1. The TCR was taken from a woman in her 30s with active or convalescent COVID-19. The CDR3 DNA reads as TGTGCCAGCTGTCTCTCAGGACAGGTTAGCAATCAGCCCCAGCATTTT. This sequence encodes CASCLSGQVSNQPQHF. Full variable domain (missing parts from reference TRBV28 and TRBJ1-5): DVKVTQSSRYLVKRTGEKVFLECVQDMDHENMFWYRQDPGLGLRLIYFSYDVKMKEKGDIPEGYSVSREKKERFSLILESASTNQTSMYLCASCLSGQVSNQPQHFGDGTRLSIL.